This section outlines one TCR beta chain sequence together with its context. TCRdb redid the calling of the reads with MiXCR, one entry per CDR3 protein. The profile covers around 450,000 distinct CDR3 sequences, with about a third appearing a single time and roughly an eighth taken by the ten largest. This record belongs to a study of T cell repertoires in cytomegalovirus infection. This CDR3 contains 14 residues. Germline CDR1 is SGHVS and CDR2 is FNYEAQ. The germline V and J ends were trimmed by 7 bases and 2 bases, with 14 bases remaining between them. Sequencing was performed on PBMCs. This chain joins TRBV7-6 and TRBJ1-1; no clear D gene. The clonotype comes from a human donor in good health (CMV status not recorded). Some clones in this sample may be carry-over from other donors' samples. As DNA, the CDR3 is TGTGCCAGCAAGGGTCCTGGCAAAAACACTGAAGCTTTCTTT. Translation: CASKGPGKNTEAFF.